This T cell receptor (beta chain) was sequenced for a study of T cell repertoires in cytomegalovirus infection. Study-level background: The authors used CMV epitopes that were HLA-C-restricted (recently identified) and HLA-B-restricted (well studied). CMV infection and matching HLA type were both indicated by public TCR beta signatures. Broader study findings: Ex vivo responses were dominated by HLA-C-restricted CMV-specific TCR beta clonotypes.

TCRdb reprocessed the reads with MiXCR, giving one entry per CDR3 protein. The sample holds approximately 990,000 distinct CDR3 sequences; 30% to 40% are singletons and the top ten take around an eighth. Turning to this clonotype: Its antigen remains unknown.

CDR3 length: 13 amino acids. Germline CDR1 SGDLS, CDR2 YYNGEE. V dropped 4 bases and J dropped 10 bases, with 15 bases sitting between them. The specimen was cultured CD8+ T cells from PBMCs, collected from culture after CMV antigen stimulation. The receptor was derived from a human donor in good health (CMV status not recorded). Some clones in this sample may be carry-over from other donors' samples. The rearrangement links TRBV9 to TRBJ2-1, with D perhaps matching TRBD1 or TRBD2 (5 bases each). CDR3 coding DNA: TGTGCCAGCAGCCAGACCTCCGGGACGGAGCAGTTCTTC. Its translation is CASSQTSGTEQFF.